This TCR beta chain comes out of a study of shared clonotypes between healthy human individuals. Looking at the study overall: Per-donor plates numbered three CD4 naive, three CD4 memory, two CD8 naive and one CD8 memory. General study points: Incompleteness in sorted-subset sequencing, despite large depth, was shown by rarefaction. For naive CD4 cells, around 5% of clonotypes were shared across a handful of donors.

Terminally differentiated effector memory CD45RA+ cells were excluded by CCR7 positive selection of CD45RO-negative cells. CDR1 and CDR2 from the germline V gene are SGHRS and YFSETQ. This CDR3 is 16 amino acids long. V lost 2 bases, J lost 4 bases, and 10 bases stayed unmatched. About this clone: Antigen: not known.

Each subset's genomic DNA was shared equally among a number of immunoSEQ plates. Using immunoSEQ multiplex PCR, the repertoire was profiled, and TCRdb retains in-frame clones only, with some absent. The sample yields about 2.2 million clones, about 93% seen once. Sequencing was carried out using naive CD8+ T cells from PBMCs. This chain links TRBV5-1 with TRBJ2-7; TRBD1 matches at 9 bases. The clonotype was recovered from a man younger than 30 in good health. Some clones in this sample may be carry-over from other donors' samples. CDR3 amino acids: CASSFTGGEFAYEQYF. The CDR3 DNA reads TGCGCCAGCAGCTTCACAGGGGGCGAGTTCGCTTACGAGCAGTACTTC.